This T cell receptor (beta chain) was obtained from a study of cytomegalovirus exposure and HLA in healthy donors. Germline V CDR1 and CDR2: MDHEN, SYDVKM. V shed 5 bases and J shed 0 bases, with 16 bases lying between them. The CDR3 is made up of 17 amino acids. Primers: 60 Vbeta forward and 13 Jbeta reverse. Data came from immunoSEQ multiplex PCR; TCRdb stores just in-frame clones and leaves some out. The table shows under 75,000 clones, with roughly 89% occurring only once. Study-wide points: The study put 150 or so TCR beta chains on its list as cytomegalovirus-associated. Later analysis demonstrated an association between a missense DCLRE1C variant and TCR beta V- and J-gene trimming. A few chains tied to CMV proved CMV antigen-specific in vitro. In a later analysis, approximately 18,000 TCR beta sequences were associated with HLA alleles at 0.05 false discovery rate.

On this clone itself: Its antigen is unknown.

This receptor was obtained from a woman in her twenties or thirties in good health and CMV-seronegative. The V gene is TRBV28, the J gene TRBJ1-4; D gene uncertain. The sample taken for sequencing was PBMCs. The chain's CDR3 is CASSLAPGEATNEKLFF. CDR3 DNA sequence: TGTGCCAGCAGTCTTGCGCCGGGAGAAGCAACTAATGAAAAACTGTTTTTT.